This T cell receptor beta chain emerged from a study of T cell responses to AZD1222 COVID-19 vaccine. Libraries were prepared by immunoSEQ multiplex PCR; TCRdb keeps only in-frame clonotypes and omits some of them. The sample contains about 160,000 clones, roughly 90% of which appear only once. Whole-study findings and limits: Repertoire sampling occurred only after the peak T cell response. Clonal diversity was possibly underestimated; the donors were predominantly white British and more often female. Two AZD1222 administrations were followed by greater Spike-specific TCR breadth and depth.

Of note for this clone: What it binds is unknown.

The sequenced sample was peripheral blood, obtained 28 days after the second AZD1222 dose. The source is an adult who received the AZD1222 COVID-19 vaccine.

CDR3 DNA sequence: TGTGCCAGCCGCGGTAGGGGCAGGGGCACTGAAGCTTTCTTT. Its protein product is CASRGRGRGTEAFF. V is TRBV5-6 and J is TRBJ1-1, with a possible D match to TRBD1 (6 bases). Germline lookup yields CDR1 SGHDT and CDR2 YYEEEE. This CDR3 spans 14 amino acids. Trimming shortened V by 7 bases and J by 4 bases, and 17 bases separated the two germline ends.